These 17 T cell receptor beta chains were sequenced from one sample in a study of blood T cell repertoires in COVID-19. The method was immunoSEQ multiplex PCR; TCRdb's version includes in-frame clones alone and lacks a portion of them. The sample lists about 200,000 clones, more than 75% occurring once. Sequenced material: PBMCs or T cells enriched from blood (not recorded which). These receptors originate from a man aged 35-49 years with acute COVID-19.

The CDR3 spells CASSPAGEGTEAFF. CDR3 nucleotides: TGTGCCAGCTCACCGGCGGGGGAGGGAACTGAAGCTTTCTTT. The genes are TRBV18 and TRBJ1-1; tentative D call: TRBD1 (5 bases). The CDR3 extends over 14 amino acids. V was pared by 3 bases and J by 5 bases, with 13 bases between. The germline gives CDR1 KGHSH, CDR2 LQKENI.

J is TRBJ2-7 and V is TRBV7-9, with 8 bases fitting TRBD1. V shed 1 base and J 7 bases; nucleotides not matched to a gene: 3. The CDR3 is 13 amino acids. Germline CDR1 is SEHNR and CDR2 is FQNEAQ (reference sequence). CDR3 in amino acids: CASSLGTGREQYF. The CDR3 DNA reads TGTGCCAGCAGCTTAGGGACAGGGCGGGAGCAGTACTTC.

The V call is TRBV20-1, the J call TRBJ2-2, with a tentative D call TRBD1 (7 bases). Trimming shortened V by 3 bases and J by 9 bases, and 14 bases separated the two germline ends. Per the germline V gene, CDR1 is DFQATT and CDR2 is SNEGSKA (reference sequence). The CDR3 runs to 13 residues. The DNA for the CDR3 is TGCAGTGCTAGTTCAGGGGGGCACCGGGAGCTGTTTTTT. Translating gives CSASSGGHRELFF.

The V and J genes are TRBV5-1 and TRBJ1-1; TRBD1 agrees at 7 bases. In germline, CDR1 is SGHRS, CDR2 YFSETQ. The CDR3 contains 14 residues. V lost 3 bases to trimming and J lost 5 bases; unmatched junction nucleotides: 7. CDR3 amino acids: CASSYRQGDTEAFF. CDR3 DNA: TGCGCCAGCAGCTACAGACAGGGAGATACTGAAGCTTTCTTT.

This rearrangement joins TRBV5-5 to TRBJ2-2; D unclear. Between the trimmed V and J ends, which lost 9 bases and 0 bases, there was a span of 12 bases. This CDR3 has 14 residues. Looked up from germline, CDR1 is SGHKS and CDR2 is YYEKEE (reference sequence). The CDR3 protein is CATRLTSNTGELFF. The CDR3 coding sequence is TGTGCCACCCGACTCACGTCGAACACCGGGGAGCTGTTTTTT. Full variable domain (remainder filled in from reference TRBV5-5 and TRBJ2-2): DAGVTQSPTHLIKTRGQQVTLRCSPISGHKSVSWYQQVLGQGPQFIFQYYEKEERGRGNFPDRFSARQFPNYSSELNVNALLLGDSALYLCATRLTSNTGELFFGEGSRLTVL.

The J gene is TRBJ2-1, the V gene TRBV27; D gene uncertain. The length of the CDR3 is 13 residues. Between the trimmed V and J ends, which lost 0 bases and 5 bases, there was a span of 5 bases. CDR1 is MNHEY, CDR2 SMNVEV, per germline (reference sequence). For the CDR3, the DNA is TGTGCCAGCAGTTTATCCGGTAACAATGAGCAGTTCTTC. Its protein product is CASSLSGNNEQFF.

This sequence joins TRBV28 and TRBJ1-4; TRBD1 agrees at 10 bases. CDR1 is MDHEN and CDR2 is SYDVKM in the germline V gene. J lost 8 bases, V lost 5 bases, and 5 bases had no gene match. The CDR3 runs to 14 residues. This CDR3 reads CASSKTGGLEKLFF. CDR3 DNA: TGTGCCAGCAGTAAGACAGGGGGCCTCGAAAAACTGTTTTTT.

The chain employs TRBV7-9 and TRBJ2-4, with D possibly being TRBD1 (5 bases). The CDR3 length is 15 residues. Per germline, CDR1 SEHNR and CDR2 FQNEAQ (reference sequence). Between the trimmed V and J ends, which lost 1 base and 3 bases, there was a span of 10 bases. CDR3 protein: CASSLGTGHKNIQYF. CDR3 DNA sequence: TGTGCCAGCAGCTTAGGAACCGGACACAAAAACATTCAGTACTTC.

V is TRBV5-1 and J is TRBJ1-4; tentatively, D is TRBD1 (5 bases). V was pared by 7 bases and J by 0 bases, with 7 bases between. Germline V CDR1 and CDR2: SGHRS, YFSETQ. This CDR3 has 13 residues. In nucleotides, the CDR3 is TGCGCCAGCGCGGGGGCAACTAATGAAAAACTGTTTTTT. Its protein product is CASAGATNEKLFF.

The chain links TRBV18 to TRBJ2-6; 7 bases match TRBD1. Germline-derived CDR1 and CDR2 are KGHSH and LQKENI. This CDR3 comprises 18 residues. V was pared by 1 base and J by 2 bases, with 8 bases of the junction left unmatched. The CDR3 coding sequence is TGTGCCAGCTCACCACGCCCTGGGACAGCCACTGGGGCCAACGTCCTGACTTTC. Protein product: CASSPRPGTATGANVLTF.

V and J are TRBV5-1 and TRBJ2-1; a weak D match, TRBD2 (6 bases). Germline CDR1 and CDR2: SGHRS and YFSETQ. This CDR3 has 13 amino acids. The V end lost 5 bases, the J end lost 5 bases, and 11 bases lay between the germline ends. CDR3 in amino acids: CASSTGLNNEQFF. DNA for the CDR3: TGCGCCAGCAGTACGGGACTTAACAATGAGCAGTTCTTC.

V usage is TRBV9 and J usage is TRBJ2-5; D is undetermined. CDR1 is SGDLS and CDR2 is YYNGEE in the germline V gene. The CDR3 loop spans 14 amino acids. The V and J ends lost 0 bases and 1 base respectively, with 7 bases between them. DNA of the CDR3: TGTGCCAGCAGCGTAGCCACTACCCAAGAGACCCAGTACTTC. Residues: CASSVATTQETQYF.

The J gene is TRBJ2-5, the V gene TRBV7-9; 10 bases are a match to TRBD1. The V gene's germline CDR1 is SEHNR and CDR2 FQNEAQ (reference sequence). The CDR3 is 15 amino acids. J lost 5 bases, V lost 2 bases, and 5 bases had no gene match. The DNA of the CDR3 is TGTGCCAGCAGCTTAAGGACAGGGGGTTCGGAGACCCAGTACTTC. Its protein product is CASSLRTGGSETQYF.

V is TRBV27 and J is TRBJ1-4; no firm D call. Trimming took 4 bases from V and 8 from J, leaving 11 bases between them. CDR1 MNHEY and CDR2 SMNVEV come from the germline V gene (reference sequence). There are 13 residues in the CDR3. As DNA, the CDR3 is TGTGCCAGCAGTTGGGAGGTCCGCGAAAAACTGTTTTTT. Translation gives CASSWEVREKLFF.

This clone was counted between two and nine times. V and J are TRBV4-3 and TRBJ1-6, with TRBD1 matching 7 bases. V lost 4 bases to trimming and J lost 8 bases; unmatched junction nucleotides: 8. This CDR3 region has 15 residues. Germline loops: CDR1 LGHNA, CDR2 YSLEER. The CDR3 DNA is TGCGCCAGCAGCCTTACGACAGGGCGCGATTCACCCCTCCACTTT. Translating it yields CASSLTTGRDSPLHF.

The chain employs TRBV19 and TRBJ1-5; D is unresolved. Germline V gene data show CDR1 as LNHDA and CDR2 as SQIVND (reference sequence). The CDR3 spans 15 residues. The germline V and J ends were trimmed by 3 bases and 0 bases, with 9 bases remaining between them. CDR3 DNA: TGTGCCAGTAGTATCGCAGGAACTAGCAATCAGCCCCAGCATTTT. Its translation: CASSIAGTSNQPQHF.

This clone was detected only a few times. The chain joins TRBV5-6 to TRBJ2-7, with D unresolved. V lost 2 bases and J 2 bases, leaving 11 bases between the germline ends. CDR1 and CDR2 (germline): SGHDT, YYEEEE. This CDR3 is built from 14 residues. The chain's CDR3 is CASSFRGRTYEQYF. CDR3 bases: TGTGCCAGCAGCTTTCGCGGCAGAACCTACGAGCAGTACTTC. Complete variable domain (other parts from reference TRBV5-6 and TRBJ2-7): DAGVTQSPTHLIKTRGQQVTLRCSPKSGHDTVSWYQQALGQGPQFIFQYYEEEERQRGNFPDRFSGHQFPNYSSELNVNALLLGDSALYLCASSFRGRTYEQYFGPGTRLTVT.